These 12 T cell receptor beta chains originate from one sample sequenced in a study of cytomegalovirus exposure and HLA in healthy donors. Primers: 60 Vbeta forward and 13 Jbeta reverse. The assay was immunoSEQ multiplex PCR, and TCRdb's table has in-frame clones only and misses some. The sample shows more than 110,000 clones, around 80% of them seen only once. The sample taken for sequencing was PBMCs. The receptors were sampled from a man aged 35 to 55 in good health and CMV-seropositive.

J is TRBJ2-1 and V is TRBV27; 10 bases match TRBD2. Germline values: CDR1 MNHEY, CDR2 SMNVEV (reference sequence). The CDR3 runs to 17 residues. Unmatched junction bases numbered 13, after V lost 5 bases and J lost 6 bases. The CDR3 protein is CASSTYQSSGSSNEQFF. CDR3 coding DNA: TGTGCCAGCAGTACCTACCAATCTAGCGGGAGTTCCAATGAGCAGTTCTTC.

This chain joins TRBV7-2 and TRBJ2-4; D is ambiguous. The CDR3 totals 15 residues. Germline loops: CDR1 SGHTA, CDR2 FQGNSA. V gave up 6 bases and J gave up 5 bases, with 17 bases separating them. CDR3 amino acids: CASRARPPAQNIQYF. The CDR3 DNA is TGTGCCAGCAGGGCCCGCCCGCCAGCGCAAAACATTCAGTACTTC.

V is TRBV5-1 and J is TRBJ2-3, with 9 bases fitting TRBD1. The germline gives CDR1 SGHRS, CDR2 YFSETQ. The CDR3 runs 19 residues. After removal of 2 bases from V and 2 bases from J, the junction contained 15 bases not matched to a gene. The CDR3 coding sequence is TGCGCCAGCAGCTTATCTCAGGACAGGGGCCGGTTAATCACAGATACGCAGTATTTT. It translates to CASSLSQDRGRLITDTQYF. The whole variable domain, remainder taken from reference TRBV5-1 and TRBJ2-3, is KAGVTQTPRYLIKTRGQQVTLSCSPISGHRSVSWYQQTPGQGLQFLFEYFSETQRNKGNFPGRFSGRQFSNSRSEMNVSTLELGDSALYLCASSLSQDRGRLITDTQYFGPGTRLTVL.

The chain has TRBV5-1 and TRBJ1-1, with D unclear. The CDR3 consists of 14 residues. V lost 0 bases and J 0 bases, leaving 6 bases between the germline ends. CDR1 and CDR2 (germline): SGHRS, YFSETQ. CDR3 sequence (DNA): TGCGCCAGCAGCTTGGCTGAGATGAACACTGAAGCTTTCTTT. This gives the protein CASSLAEMNTEAFF.

V usage is TRBV6-6 and J usage is TRBJ1-1; no clear D gene. The CDR3 is 12 amino acids. The V end was cut by 7 bases, the J end by 1 base, with 7 bases between. The germline CDR1 and CDR2 sequences are MNHNY and SVGAGI (reference sequence). The chain's CDR3 is CASTATNTEAFF. The CDR3 DNA sequence: TGTGCCAGCACCGCTACGAACACTGAAGCTTTCTTT.

The chain employs TRBV6-4 and TRBJ2-2; a possible D gene is TRBD2 (6 bases). The CDR3 sequence is 16 residues long. Per germline, CDR1 MRHNA and CDR2 SNTAGT. V was cut by 4 bases and J by 1 base, with 13 bases left in between. The CDR3 coding sequence is TGTGCCAGCAGTGTGGAGGGACTCAGGAACACCGGGGAGCTGTTTTTT. It encodes CASSVEGLRNTGELFF.

This chain links TRBV4-1 with TRBJ2-1; 11 bases match TRBD2. V gave up 3 bases and J gave up 0 bases; unmatched junction bases: 7. The CDR3 consists of 18 residues. Germline V gene data show CDR1 as MGHRA and CDR2 as YSYEKL. CDR3 region: CASSQGWGLADSYNEQFF. Written as DNA, the CDR3 is TGCGCCAGCAGCCAGGGTTGGGGACTAGCGGACTCCTACAATGAGCAGTTCTTC.

The chain recombines TRBV19 with TRBJ2-1; D might be TRBD2 (7 bases). The CDR3 runs to 14 residues. V gave up 6 bases and J gave up 2 bases, with 11 bases separating them. Germline V gene data show CDR1 as LNHDA and CDR2 as SQIVND (reference sequence). CDR3 sequence reads: CASSAGGPYNEQFF. CDR3 DNA: TGTGCCAGTAGCGCCGGGGGGCCCTACAATGAGCAGTTCTTC.

V gene TRBV27 combines with J gene TRBJ2-1, with TRBD1 identical over 9 bases. From germline, CDR1 is MNHEY and CDR2 SMNVEV (reference sequence). J lost 6 bases, V lost 5 bases, and 11 bases had no gene match. This CDR3 is 16 amino acids long. CDR3 sequence reads: CASSTVDRGGRNEQFF. The CDR3 bases are TGTGCCAGCAGTACCGTGGACAGGGGTGGGCGCAATGAGCAGTTCTTC.

This chain links TRBV27 with TRBJ1-2; the match to TRBD1 covers 7 bases. This CDR3 has 14 amino acids. Unmatched junction bases numbered 4, after V lost 2 bases and J lost 4 bases. CDR1 is MNHEY, CDR2 SMNVEV, per germline (reference sequence). For the CDR3, the DNA is TGTGCCAGCAGTTTAGGGGACAGCCCCTATGGCTACACCTTC. It encodes CASSLGDSPYGYTF.

The chain is built from TRBV6-5 and TRBJ2-2, with 11 bases lining up with TRBD2. J was trimmed by 7 bases and V by 0 bases; bases with no gene match: 4. In germline, CDR1 is MNHEY, CDR2 SVGAGI. This CDR3 contains 16 residues. The CDR3 loop reads CASSYSASGRSGELFF. CDR3 nucleotides: TGTGCCAGCAGTTACTCCGCTAGCGGGAGGAGCGGGGAGCTGTTTTTT.

The chain employs TRBV2 and TRBJ2-3; 10 positions match TRBD2. J lost 0 bases, V lost 10 bases, and 7 bases had no gene match. The CDR3 has 15 amino acids. Germline CDR1 SNHLY, CDR2 FYNNEI. The CDR3 loop is CAIPSGGISTDTQYF. The CDR3 bases are TGTGCCATCCCTAGCGGGGGCATTAGCACAGATACGCAGTATTTT. Full variable domain (missing parts from reference TRBV2 and TRBJ2-3): EPEVTQTPSHQVTQMGQEVILRCVPISNHLYFYWYRQILGQKVEFLVSFYNNEISEKSEIFDDQFSVERPDGSNFTLKIRSTKLEDSAMYFCAIPSGGISTDTQYFGPGTRLTVL.